This T cell receptor (beta chain) was obtained from a study of T cell responses to AZD1222 COVID-19 vaccine. General study results and limits: Spike-specific TCR breadth and depth were elevated following two AZD1222 doses. A mostly white British donor set with more females was recruited, and clonal diversity was possibly underestimated. Nearly half of spike-specific TCRs reportedly target unmutated variant regions.

The CDR3 loop spans 15 amino acids. The V and J ends lost 4 bases and 8 bases, in that order; junction bases with no gene match: 13. Germline lookup yields CDR1 LGHDT and CDR2 YNNKEL (reference sequence). Concerning this clone itself: What it recognizes is unknown.

The method was immunoSEQ multiplex PCR; TCRdb's version includes in-frame clones alone and lacks a portion of them. The sample comprises approximately 150,000 clones, roughly 87% of which are singletons, and 2% to 3% rests with the top ten. The sample was peripheral blood, taken on day 0 of AZD1222 vaccination. The receptor was derived from an adult in good health. The chain uses TRBV3-1 (or the pseudogene TRBV3-2) and TRBJ1-2, with 7 bases identical to TRBD1. CDR3 loop: CASSRTFNRGGGYTF. The CDR3 DNA sequence: TGTGCCAGCAGCCGAACATTCAACAGGGGTGGAGGCTACACCTTC.